This T cell receptor (beta chain) was identified during a study of blood T cell repertoires in COVID-19 (dated by TCRdb to the early 2020s). Context from the whole study: Collaborator samples came from the United States, Italy and Spain and covered acute and convalescent phases of COVID-19. Where HLA class I and class II types were available, the types were taken from metadata supplied by the sample provider, not from assay-based typing. Nearly every sample came with metadata listing a de-identified subject ID, COVID-19 status, age in years and sex. The repertoires were released in a freely available public database intended as a resource for research on the immune response to SARS-CoV-2. Subjects who had been exposed to COVID-19, were actively infected with it, or had recovered from it provided the deeply sampled blood TCRbeta repertoires that made up the dataset. The material from the prospective study consisted of cDNA or gDNA derived from T cells, B-cell-depleted T cells, or PBMCs. Samples came from the ongoing ImmuneRACE study (first 160 participants) plus 1,254 subjects from 6 global collaborators.

Trimmed from V: 0 bases; trimmed from J: 1 base; junction bases lacking a gene match: 6. Inclusive of the bounding cysteine and phenylalanine, the CDR3 is 17 residues long. The entry retains the CDR3 DNA only, 51 bases that are in frame from base 1. CDR1 and CDR2, looked up from the germline V gene (reference sequence), are LGHDT and YNNKEL. One collaborating source in Seattle enrolled patients during active infection and followed them longitudinally through the course of disease. Each collaborating institution followed its own protocols to collect whole blood in K2EDTA tubes. Collaborator samples were shipped for TCRbeta analysis as frozen whole blood, isolated PBMCs, or DNA extracted from either sample type. TCRbeta CDR3 regions were amplified from genomic DNA using the immunoSEQ Assay, a bias-controlled multiplex PCR. The authors processed their data as follows. Within the assay, amplification of reference gene primers was used to estimate how many nucleated cells each sample contained. Sequence reads were collapsed and filtered to measure the absolute abundance of every unique TCRbeta CDR3 rearrangement. Productive Simpson clonality was computed per sample as the square root of Simpson's diversity index over productive rearrangements. In TCRdb, the immuneACCESS table is reduced to in-frame sequences with V and J assigned. These tables do not hold every clone; where another copy was compared, an unresolved V gene accounts for under half, and the others remain unexplained. That table is the source of V, J and clone size, and D and trimming were worked out from the DNA. This sample gives 440,000 or so clones in total; around nine tenths of them show up just once. The ten largest make up around 1.5% of the sample.

Broad study findings and their caveats: How much clinical and demographic metadata was included differed by source and by participant, and the metadata was provided uncurated.

Remarks on this clone: Its antigen target is currently unknown. No base quality values were provided; no much bigger clone lies one nucleotide off.

This sequence uses TRBV3-1 (or the pseudogene TRBV3-2) and TRBJ2-1, and 7 bases in between align with TRBD1. The source is a woman aged 40 to 50 with COVID-19, enrolled during active disease. Sequences were obtained from peripheral blood. The CDR3 sequence is CASSQDWQGVSYNEQFF. The DNA reads TGTGCCAGCAGCCAAGATTGGCAGGGGGTATCCTACAATGAGCAGTTCTTC.